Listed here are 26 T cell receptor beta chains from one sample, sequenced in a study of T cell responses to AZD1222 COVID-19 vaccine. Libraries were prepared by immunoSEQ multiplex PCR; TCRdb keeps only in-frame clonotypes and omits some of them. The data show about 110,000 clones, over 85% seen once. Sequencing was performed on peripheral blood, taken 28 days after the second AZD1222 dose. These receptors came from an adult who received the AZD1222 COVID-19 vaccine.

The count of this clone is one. CDR3 sequence (DNA): TGCGCCAGCAGTGAGTCACGGAGGCTAGCCTTACCGAATGAGCAGTTCTTC. This gives the protein CASSESRRLALPNEQFF. The J gene is TRBJ2-1, the V gene TRBV10-1, with D perhaps TRBD2 (5 bases). Trimming left V 0 bases short and J 7 bases short, with 19 bases between. The germline CDR1 and CDR2 sequences are WNHNN and SYGVQD (reference sequence). CDR3 length: 17 amino acids.

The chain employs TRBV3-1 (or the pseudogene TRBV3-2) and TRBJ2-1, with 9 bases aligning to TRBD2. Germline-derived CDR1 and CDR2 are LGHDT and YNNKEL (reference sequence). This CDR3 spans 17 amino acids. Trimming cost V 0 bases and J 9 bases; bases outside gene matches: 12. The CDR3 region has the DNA TGTGCCAGCAGCCAAGATCCCCTAGCGGGGACATGGGGTGAGCAGTTCTTC. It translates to CASSQDPLAGTWGEQFF.

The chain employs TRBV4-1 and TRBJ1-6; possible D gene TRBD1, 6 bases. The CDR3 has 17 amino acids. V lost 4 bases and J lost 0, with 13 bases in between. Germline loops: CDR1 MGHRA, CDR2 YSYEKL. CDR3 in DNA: TGCGCCAGCAGCCCTACTGGACAGAGCTCCTATAATTCACCCCTCCACTTT. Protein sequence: CASSPTGQSSYNSPLHF.

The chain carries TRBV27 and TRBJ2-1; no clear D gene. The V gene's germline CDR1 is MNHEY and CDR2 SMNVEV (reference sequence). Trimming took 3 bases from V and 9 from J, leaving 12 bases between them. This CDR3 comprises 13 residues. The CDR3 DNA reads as TGTGCCAGCAGTTTTAGGGTCGTGGGTGAGCAGTTCTTC. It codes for CASSFRVVGEQFF.

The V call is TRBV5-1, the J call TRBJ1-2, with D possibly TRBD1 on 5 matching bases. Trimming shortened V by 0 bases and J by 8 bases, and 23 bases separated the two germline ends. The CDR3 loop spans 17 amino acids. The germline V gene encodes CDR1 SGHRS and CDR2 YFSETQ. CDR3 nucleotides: TGCGCCAGCAGCTTGGTTTGGTTAACCCGGGACGGAAAGGGCTACACCTTC. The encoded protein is CASSLVWLTRDGKGYTF.

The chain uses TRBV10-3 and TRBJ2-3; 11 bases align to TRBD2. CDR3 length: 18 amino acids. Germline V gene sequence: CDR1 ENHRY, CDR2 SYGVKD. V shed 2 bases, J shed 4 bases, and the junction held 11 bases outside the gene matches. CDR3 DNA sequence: TGTGCCATCAGTGAGACACTAGCGGGGGACCGAGCAGCAGATACGCAGTATTTT. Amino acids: CAISETLAGDRAADTQYF.

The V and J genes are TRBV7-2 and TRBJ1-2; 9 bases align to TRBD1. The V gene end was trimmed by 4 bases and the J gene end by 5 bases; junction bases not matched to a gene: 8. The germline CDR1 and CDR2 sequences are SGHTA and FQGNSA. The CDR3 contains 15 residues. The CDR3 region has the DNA TGTGCCAGCAGCTCGGGGACAGGGCCCCTATATGGCTACACCTTC. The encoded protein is CASSSGTGPLYGYTF.

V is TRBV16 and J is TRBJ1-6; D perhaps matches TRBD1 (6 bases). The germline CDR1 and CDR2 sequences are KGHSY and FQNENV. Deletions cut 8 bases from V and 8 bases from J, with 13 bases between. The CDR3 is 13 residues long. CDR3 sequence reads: CASFPGVDSPLHF. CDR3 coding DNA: TGTGCCAGCTTCCCAGGGGTGGATTCACCCCTCCACTTT.

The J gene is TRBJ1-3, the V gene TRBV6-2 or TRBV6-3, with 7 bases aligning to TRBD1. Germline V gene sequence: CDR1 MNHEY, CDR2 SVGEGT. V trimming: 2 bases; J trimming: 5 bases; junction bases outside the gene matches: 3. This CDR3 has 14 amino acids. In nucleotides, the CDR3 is TGTGCCAGCAGTTACGGGGACAGCAGAAACACCATATATTTT. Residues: CASSYGDSRNTIYF.

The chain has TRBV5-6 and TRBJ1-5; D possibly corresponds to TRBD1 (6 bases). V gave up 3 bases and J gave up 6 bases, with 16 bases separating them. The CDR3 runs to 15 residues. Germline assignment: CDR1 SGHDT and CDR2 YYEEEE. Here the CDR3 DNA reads TGTGCCAGCAGCTCCCTGGCGGAGACAGGTCAGCCCCAGCATTTT. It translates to CASSSLAETGQPQHF.

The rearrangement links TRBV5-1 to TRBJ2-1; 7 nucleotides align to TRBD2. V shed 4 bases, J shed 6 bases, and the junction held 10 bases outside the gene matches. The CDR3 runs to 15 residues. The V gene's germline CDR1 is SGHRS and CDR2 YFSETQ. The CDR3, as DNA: TGCGCCAGCAGCCCCCTTGGGGGGGACTTCAATGAGCAGTTCTTC. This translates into CASSPLGGDFNEQFF.

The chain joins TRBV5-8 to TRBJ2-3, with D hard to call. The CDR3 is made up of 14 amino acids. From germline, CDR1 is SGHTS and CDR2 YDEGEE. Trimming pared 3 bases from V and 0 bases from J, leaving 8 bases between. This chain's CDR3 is CASSSRSSTDTQYF. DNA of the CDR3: TGTGCCAGCAGCTCCAGGTCCAGCACAGATACGCAGTATTTT. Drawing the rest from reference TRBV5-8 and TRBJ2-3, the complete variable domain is EAGVTQSPTHLIKTRGQQATLRCSPISGHTSVYWYQQALGLGLQFLLWYDEGEERNRGNFPPRFSGRQFPNYSSELNVNALELEDSALYLCASSSRSSTDTQYFGPGTRLTVL.

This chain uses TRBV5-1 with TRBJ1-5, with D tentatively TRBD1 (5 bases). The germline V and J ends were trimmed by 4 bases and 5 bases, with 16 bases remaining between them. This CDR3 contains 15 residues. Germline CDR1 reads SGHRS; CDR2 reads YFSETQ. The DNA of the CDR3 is TGCGCCAGCAGCCCCGGGACGGAGGCTGATCAGCCCCAGCATTTT. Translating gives CASSPGTEADQPQHF. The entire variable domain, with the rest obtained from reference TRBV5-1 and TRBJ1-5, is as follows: KAGVTQTPRYLIKTRGQQVTLSCSPISGHRSVSWYQQTPGQGLQFLFEYFSETQRNKGNFPGRFSGRQFSNSRSEMNVSTLELGDSALYLCASSPGTEADQPQHFGDGTRLSIL.

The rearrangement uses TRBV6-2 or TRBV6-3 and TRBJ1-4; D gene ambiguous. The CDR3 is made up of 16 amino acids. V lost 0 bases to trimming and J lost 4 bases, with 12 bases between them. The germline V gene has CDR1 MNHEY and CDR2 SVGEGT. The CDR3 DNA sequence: TGTGCCAGCAGTTACTCGCTGGAGGAACTTAATGAAAAACTGTTTTTT. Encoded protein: CASSYSLEELNEKLFF.

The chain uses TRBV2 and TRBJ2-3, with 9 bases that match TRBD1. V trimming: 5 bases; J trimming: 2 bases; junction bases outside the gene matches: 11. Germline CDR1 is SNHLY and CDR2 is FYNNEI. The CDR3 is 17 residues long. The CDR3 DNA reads TGTGCCAGCAGTCGTCCCAGTGGGACAGGGTTCACAGATACGCAGTATTTT. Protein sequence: CASSRPSGTGFTDTQYF.

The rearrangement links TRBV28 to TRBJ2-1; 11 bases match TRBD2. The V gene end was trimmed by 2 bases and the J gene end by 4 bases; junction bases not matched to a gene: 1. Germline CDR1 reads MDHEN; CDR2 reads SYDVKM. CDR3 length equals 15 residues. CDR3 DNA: TGTGCCAGCAGTTTAATAGCGGGGGGGTACAATGAGCAGTTCTTC. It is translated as CASSLIAGGYNEQFF.

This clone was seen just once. CDR3 protein: CASSHARGVNTEAFF. In nucleotides, the CDR3 is TGCGCCAGCAGCCACGCCAGGGGTGTGAACACTGAAGCTTTCTTT. This chain connects TRBV5-1 to TRBJ1-1; TRBD1 might be the D (6 bases). Germline assignment: CDR1 SGHRS and CDR2 YFSETQ. The CDR3 consists of 15 residues. With 4 bases removed from V and 0 bases from J, the gap between germline ends came to 13 bases.

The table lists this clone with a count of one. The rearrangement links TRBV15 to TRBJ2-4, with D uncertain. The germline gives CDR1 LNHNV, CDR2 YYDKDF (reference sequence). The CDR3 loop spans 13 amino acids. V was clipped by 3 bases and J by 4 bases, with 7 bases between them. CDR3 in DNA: TGTGCCACCAGCAGGATAAAGAAAAACATTCAGTACTTC. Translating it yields CATSRIKKNIQYF.

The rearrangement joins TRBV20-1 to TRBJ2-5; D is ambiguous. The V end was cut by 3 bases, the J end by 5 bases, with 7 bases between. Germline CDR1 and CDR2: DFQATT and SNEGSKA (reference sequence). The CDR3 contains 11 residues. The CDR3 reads CSARVVETQYF. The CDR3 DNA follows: TGCAGTGCTAGGGTGGTTGAGACCCAGTACTTC.

The CDR3 DNA reads TGTGCCAGCAGTGCGGGGGGCAGGCCAACCTACGAGCAGTACTTC. Protein sequence: CASSAGGRPTYEQYF. The V gene is TRBV7-2, the J gene TRBJ2-7; 8 nucleotides match TRBD2. Germline V CDR1 and CDR2: SGHTA, FQGNSA. The CDR3 is 15 residues long. Trimming cost V 6 bases and J 2 bases; bases outside gene matches: 9.

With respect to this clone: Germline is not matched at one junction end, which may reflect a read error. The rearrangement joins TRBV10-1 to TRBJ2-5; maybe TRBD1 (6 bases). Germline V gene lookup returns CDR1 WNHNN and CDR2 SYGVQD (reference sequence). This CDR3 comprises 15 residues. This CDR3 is CPSSTRQVPQETQYF. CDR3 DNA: TGCCCCAGCAGTACACGACAGGTCCCTCAAGAGACCCAGTACTTC.

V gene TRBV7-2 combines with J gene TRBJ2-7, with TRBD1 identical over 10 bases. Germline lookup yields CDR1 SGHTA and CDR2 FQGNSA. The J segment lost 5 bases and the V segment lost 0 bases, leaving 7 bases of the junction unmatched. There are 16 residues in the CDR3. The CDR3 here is CASSLAMTGGAHEQYF. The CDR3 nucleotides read TGTGCCAGCAGCTTAGCGATGACAGGGGGCGCCCACGAGCAGTACTTC.

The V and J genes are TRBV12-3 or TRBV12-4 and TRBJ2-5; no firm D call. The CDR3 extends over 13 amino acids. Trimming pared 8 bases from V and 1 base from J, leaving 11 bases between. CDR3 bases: TGTGCCAGCGCCCAGTACCCCCAAGAGACCCAGTACTTC. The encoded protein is CASAQYPQETQYF.

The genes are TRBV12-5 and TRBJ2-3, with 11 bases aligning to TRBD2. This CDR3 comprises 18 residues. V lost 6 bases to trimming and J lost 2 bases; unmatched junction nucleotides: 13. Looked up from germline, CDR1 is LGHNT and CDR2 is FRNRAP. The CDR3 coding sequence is TGTGCTAGTGGAAACAGAATGGGACTAGCGGACGTCACAGATACGCAGTATTTT. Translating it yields CASGNRMGLADVTDTQYF.

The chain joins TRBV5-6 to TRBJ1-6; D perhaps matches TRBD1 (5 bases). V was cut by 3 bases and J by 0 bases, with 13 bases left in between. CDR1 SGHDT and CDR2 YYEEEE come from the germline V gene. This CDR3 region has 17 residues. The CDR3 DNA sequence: TGTGCCAGCAGCTGGGGCCCGGGCGGCTCCTATAATTCACCCCTCCACTTT. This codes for CASSWGPGGSYNSPLHF.

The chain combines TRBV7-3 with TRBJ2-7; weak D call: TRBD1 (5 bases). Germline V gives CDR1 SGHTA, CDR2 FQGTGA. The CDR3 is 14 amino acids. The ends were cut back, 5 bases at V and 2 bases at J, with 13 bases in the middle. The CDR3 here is CASSTYQGPYEQYF. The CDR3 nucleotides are TGTGCCAGCAGCACTTATCAGGGTCCCTACGAGCAGTACTTC.